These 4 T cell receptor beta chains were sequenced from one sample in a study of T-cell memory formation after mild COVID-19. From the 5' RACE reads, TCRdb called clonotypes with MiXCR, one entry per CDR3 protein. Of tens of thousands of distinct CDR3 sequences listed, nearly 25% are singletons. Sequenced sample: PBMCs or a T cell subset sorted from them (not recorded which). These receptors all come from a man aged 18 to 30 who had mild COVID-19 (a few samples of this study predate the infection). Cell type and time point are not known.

As DNA, the CDR3 is TGTGCCAGCAGTTTATGGGGAAGGTCGAACTATGGCTACACCTTC. Its protein product is CASSLWGRSNYGYTF. This chain links TRBV27 with TRBJ1-2, with unresolved D. V lost 1 base to trimming and J lost 2 bases, with 11 bases between them. CDR3 length equals 15 residues. Germline V gene data show CDR1 as MNHEY and CDR2 as SMNVEV (reference sequence).

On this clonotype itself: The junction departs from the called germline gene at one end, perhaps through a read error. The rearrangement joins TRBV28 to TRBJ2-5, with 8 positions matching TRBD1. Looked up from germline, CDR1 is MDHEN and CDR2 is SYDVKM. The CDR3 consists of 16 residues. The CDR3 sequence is CASSLYSGGVGETQYF. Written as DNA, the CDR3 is TGTGCCAGCAGTTTATATTCAGGGGGCGTCGGGGAGACGCAGTACTTC.

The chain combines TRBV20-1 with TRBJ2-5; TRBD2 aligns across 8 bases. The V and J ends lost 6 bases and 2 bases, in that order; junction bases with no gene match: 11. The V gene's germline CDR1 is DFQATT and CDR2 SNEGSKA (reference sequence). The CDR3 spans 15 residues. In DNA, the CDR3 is TGCAGTGCCCCCCCTATAGCGGGGATTCAAGAGACCCAGTACTTC. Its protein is CSAPPIAGIQETQYF.

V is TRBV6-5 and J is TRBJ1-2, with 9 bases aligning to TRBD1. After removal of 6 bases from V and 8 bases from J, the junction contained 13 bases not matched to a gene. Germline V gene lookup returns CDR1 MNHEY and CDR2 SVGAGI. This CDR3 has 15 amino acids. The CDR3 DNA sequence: TGTGCCAGCAGCCCCCCCCCGGGACAGGGAAAAGGCTACACCTTC. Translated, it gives CASSPPPGQGKGYTF.